This record looks at one TCR beta chain sequence and its context. Its target antigen remains unknown. No quality values exist for individual bases; no much larger clone is one base distant. Counted from cysteine to phenylalanine, this CDR3 has 15 amino acids. Just CDR3 DNA is preserved here, 45 bases in frame from base 1. The CDR1 and CDR2 encoded by the germline V gene (reference sequence) are GTSNPN and SVGIG. From V the trimming removes 3 bases and from J it removes 6 bases, while the gene matches leave 5 bases of the junction unaccounted for. This specimen belongs to a study of blood T cell repertoires in COVID-19 (dated by TCRdb to the early 2020s). Notes on the research overall: Collaborator samples came from the United States, Italy and Spain and covered acute and convalescent phases of COVID-19. Deeply sampled blood TCRbeta repertoires from subjects exposed to, actively infected with, or recovered from COVID-19 were included in the dataset. The material from the prospective study consisted of cDNA or gDNA derived from T cells, B-cell-depleted T cells, or PBMCs. A freely available public database, intended as a resource for researchers studying the immune response to SARS-CoV-2, is where the repertoires were released. Where HLA class I and class II types were available, the types were taken from metadata supplied by the sample provider, not from assay-based typing. The sample metadata nearly always contained a de-identified subject ID, COVID-19 status, age in years and sex. Samples were obtained from the ongoing ImmuneRACE study (first 160 participants) and from approximately 1,200 subjects provided by 6 global collaborators. General study outcomes and caveats: The amount of clinical and demographic metadata varied by source and participant and was provided uncurated.

In Seattle, one collaborating source enrolled patients while the infection was active and tracked those patients longitudinally over the course of disease. The collaborating institutions used their own protocols to collect whole blood in K2EDTA tubes. For TCRbeta analysis, collaborator samples were shipped as frozen whole blood, as isolated PBMCs, or as DNA extracted from either sample type. TCRbeta CDR3 regions were amplified from genomic DNA using the immunoSEQ Assay, a bias-controlled multiplex PCR. For the original study's pipeline: Nucleated cell counts per sample were estimated from amplification of reference gene primers within the assay. To quantify the absolute abundance of each unique TCRbeta CDR3 rearrangement, sequence reads were collapsed and filtered. For each sample, productive Simpson clonality was calculated as the square root of Simpson's diversity index across productive rearrangements. TCRdb limited this immuneACCESS table to in-frame rearrangements with V and J called. A share of clones is missing; checked studies link under half to unresolved V genes, and the rest is unexplained. That table gives V, J and clone size, and the DNA gave D and trimming. A total of roughly 250,000 clones appear in this sample, 86% of them only once. The ten largest clones take up 9.5% to 15% of the sample.

This clonotype was obtained from a woman younger than 45 with COVID-19, enrolled during active disease. This chain joins TRBV30 to TRBJ2-1; 13 bases in the middle match TRBD2. Sequencing was carried out using peripheral blood. The nucleotide sequence reads as follows: TGTGCCTGGAGCTCTGGACTAGCGGGGGTCAATGAGCAGTTCTTC. Its protein is CAWSSGLAGVNEQFF.